These T cell receptor beta chains were read from a single sample in a study of blood T cell repertoires in COVID-19. Assay used: immunoSEQ multiplex PCR; TCRdb lists only in-frame clones, some missing. This sample yields tens of thousands of clones, of which 88% are seen a single time; 7% to 10% belongs to the top ten. The sample taken for sequencing was peripheral blood. The receptors originated from a woman in her 70s with active COVID-19. The CDR3 runs from the conserved cysteine through the conserved F or W. D genes are given only for firm matches. Some rows mark clone size as missing; the rest say once, few, many or name a class of expanded clone.

d_gene: TRBD2
j_gene: TRBJ2-1
v_gene: TRBV5-4
abundance: -
CDR3nt: TGTGCCAGCAGCTCGGGACTAGCGGGATTTGAGCAGTTCTTC
CDR3aa: CASSSGLAGFEQFF

d_gene: -
j_gene: TRBJ2-4
v_gene: TRBV5-1
abundance: -
CDR3nt: TGCGCCAGCAGCTTGGCAGGGTATGGAAACATTCAGTACTTC
CDR3aa: CASSLAGYGNIQYF

d_gene: -
j_gene: TRBJ2-2
v_gene: TRBV6-5
abundance: once
CDR3nt: TGTGCCAGCAGTTTGGGAGGGGGCACCGGGGAGCTGTTTTTT
CDR3aa: CASSLGGGTGELFF

d_gene: -
j_gene: TRBJ1-1
v_gene: TRBV3-1/TRBV3-2
abundance: -
CDR3nt: TGTGCCAGCAGCCAAGAAGCGGGCACTGAAGCTTTCTTT
CDR3aa: CASSQEAGTEAFF

d_gene: TRBD1
j_gene: TRBJ1-2
v_gene: TRBV10-3
abundance: -
CDR3nt: TGTGCCATCAGTGAGCCCGGGACAGGGGCCAAAGGTGACTATGGCTACACCTTC
CDR3aa: CAISEPGTGAKGDYGYTF

d_gene: -
j_gene: TRBJ1-1
v_gene: TRBV28
abundance: once
CDR3nt: TGTGCCAGCAGTCCCGGGGGAGAACCGAACACTGAAGCTTTCTTT
CDR3aa: CASSPGGEPNTEAFF

d_gene: TRBD2
j_gene: TRBJ2-7
v_gene: TRBV19
abundance: -
CDR3nt: TGTGCCAGTAGTATAGACGAGACTAGCGGGACACCTGGCTCCTACGAGCAGTACTTC
CDR3aa: CASSIDETSGTPGSYEQYF

d_gene: TRBD1
j_gene: TRBJ2-3
v_gene: TRBV29-1
abundance: -
CDR3nt: TGCAGCGGGGCTCAGGGTCAGGGGGTGGCAGATACGCAGTATTTT
CDR3aa: CSGAQGQGVADTQYF

d_gene: TRBD1
j_gene: TRBJ2-5
v_gene: TRBV11-3
abundance: -
CDR3nt: TGTGCCAGCAGCCCACGGGACAGCCAAGAGACCCAGTACTTC
CDR3aa: CASSPRDSQETQYF

d_gene: TRBD2
j_gene: TRBJ2-3
v_gene: TRBV7-6
abundance: -
CDR3nt: TGTGCCAGCAGCCTCCCTCTAGCGGGAGGGAGTGGAGATACGCAGTATTTT
CDR3aa: CASSLPLAGGSGDTQYF

d_gene: -
j_gene: TRBJ2-2
v_gene: TRBV5-1
abundance: -
CDR3nt: TGCGCCAGCAGCTTGGTGATCAACTCTGGGGAGCTGTTTTTT
CDR3aa: CASSLVINSGELFF

d_gene: -
j_gene: TRBJ2-1
v_gene: TRBV30
abundance: -
CDR3nt: TGTGCCTGGAGTGTATCAAGCGGGTCATACAATGAGCAGTTCTTC
CDR3aa: CAWSVSSGSYNEQFF

d_gene: -
j_gene: TRBJ2-7
v_gene: TRBV12-3/TRBV12-4
abundance: -
CDR3nt: TGTGCCAGCAGTTTGGGGCGGGAGCAGTACTTC
CDR3aa: CASSLGREQYF

d_gene: -
j_gene: TRBJ2-7
v_gene: TRBV5-1
abundance: -
CDR3nt: TGCGCCAGCAGAGAACGAAGCGGGCCTAGCTCCTACGAGCAGTACTTC
CDR3aa: CASRERSGPSSYEQYF

d_gene: -
j_gene: TRBJ1-2
v_gene: TRBV10-1
abundance: -
CDR3nt: TGCGCCAGCAGTGAGACAGGGAGCTATGGCTACACCTTC
CDR3aa: CASSETGSYGYTF

d_gene: TRBD2
j_gene: TRBJ2-2
v_gene: TRBV28
abundance: once
CDR3nt: TGTGCCAGCAGCCTTCCCGGGAGGGCCGACGGGGAGCTGTTTTTT
CDR3aa: CASSLPGRADGELFF